This T cell receptor beta chain was documented in a study of cytomegalovirus exposure and HLA in healthy donors. The PCR contained 60 Vbeta and 13 Jbeta primers. Assay used: immunoSEQ multiplex PCR; TCRdb lists only in-frame clones, some missing. The sample includes more than 100,000 clones, 82% of them seen just once. Findings and limits, study-wide: Across HLA loci, a later analysis found differing TCR association rates, with DRB1 most and HLA-C fewest.

CDR3 length equals 14 residues. Germline lookup yields CDR1 SGHRS and CDR2 YFSETQ. J gave up 1 base and V 2 bases, and 1 base lay outside the gene matches. A note on this clone: The target antigen is unknown. Other DNA sequences in this sample translate to the same CDR3.

The chain has TRBV5-1 and TRBJ1-1, with TRBD1 matching 8 bases. The clonotype originates from a woman aged 45-60 years in good health and CMV-seropositive. The sample taken for sequencing was PBMCs. The CDR3 region has the DNA TGCGCCAGCAGCTTAGGGACAGGGAACACTGAAGCTTTCTTT. It is translated as CASSLGTGNTEAFF.